The 32 T cell receptor beta chains in this list originate from one sample, sequenced in a study of CD4 T cells in relation to SARS-CoV-2 and coronaviruses. No antigen is known for these receptors. Here immunoSEQ multiplex PCR was the method, and the copy in TCRdb shows in-frame clones only, minus some. The table lists around 23,000 clones, about 70% of them singletons, with about 15% in the top ten. Before the COVID-19 pandemic, during about 2010-2018, CD4+ T cells were taken from unexposed donors. After more than eight days of culture, CD4+ T cells were isolated. Material: CD4+ T cells from PBMCs, cultured in vitro. The origin of the receptors is a human donor in good health.

The rearrangement joins TRBV12-3 or TRBV12-4 to TRBJ1-5; the D is unclear. V lost 2 bases and J 4 bases, leaving 6 bases between the germline ends. The CDR3 is 13 amino acids. The CDR3 nucleotides read TGTGCCAGCAGTTTAAGGGAGAATCAGCCCCAGCATTTT. Its protein is CASSLRENQPQHF.

This clone was observed a handful of times. The chain employs TRBV11-2 and TRBJ2-1; D is perhaps TRBD2 (6 bases). The CDR3 loop spans 15 amino acids. V was shortened by 3 bases and J by 6 bases, with 15 bases between the two germline ends. Germline V gene lookup returns CDR1 SGHAT and CDR2 FQNNGV. CDR3 nucleotide sequence: TGTGCCAGCAGCTTCCGCGGGGCGGGGTCCAATGAGCAGTTCTTC. Protein: CASSFRGAGSNEQFF.

There are a few counts of this clone. The V gene is TRBV6-5, the J gene TRBJ2-2; the D gene is possibly TRBD1 (5 bases). The CDR3 extends over 15 amino acids. V dropped 6 bases and J dropped 0 bases, with 11 bases sitting between them. Germline V lookup: CDR1 MNHEY, CDR2 SVGAGI. The CDR3 is CASRKGAANTGELFF. CDR3 nucleotide sequence: TGTGCCAGCAGAAAAGGGGCCGCGAACACCGGGGAGCTGTTTTTT.

This rearrangement joins TRBV19 to TRBJ1-4; 7 bases are shared with TRBD1. The CDR3 contains 14 residues. Trimming at V came to 6 bases and at J to 8 bases, leaving 9 bases not matched to a gene. Germline-derived CDR1 and CDR2 are LNHDA and SQIVND (reference sequence). DNA for the CDR3: TGTGCCAGTAGCGGGACAGCCGGTGGGGAAAAACTGTTTTTT. It codes for CASSGTAGGEKLFF. Looking up the rest from reference TRBV19 and TRBJ1-4 gives the full variable domain: DGGITQSPKYLFRKEGQNVTLSCEQNLNHDAMYWYRQDPGQGLRLIYYSQIVNDFQKGDIAEGYSVSREKKESFPLTVTSAQKNPTAFYLCASSGTAGGEKLFFGSGTQLSVL.

The sample holds one count of this clone. The chain carries TRBV7-2 and TRBJ1-1; D remains unclear. The length of the CDR3 is 15 residues. V was cut by 4 bases and J by 1 base, with 13 bases left in between. Looked up from germline, CDR1 is SGHTA and CDR2 is FQGNSA. DNA for the CDR3: TGTGCCAGCAGCTGGGGTTGGGCGGGGAACACTGAAGCTTTCTTT. It specifies CASSWGWAGNTEAFF.

The genes are TRBV27 and TRBJ2-5; possibly TRBD2 for D (7 bases). The CDR3 contains 14 residues. V was cut by 8 bases and J by 5 bases, with 18 bases left in between. The germline CDR1 and CDR2 sequences are MNHEY and SMNVEV (reference sequence). CDR3 bases: TGTGCCAGCCGTCATGGGGGGGCTGGGGAGACCCAGTACTTC. This translates into CASRHGGAGETQYF.

This chain joins TRBV11-2 and TRBJ2-7; 9 bases are shared with TRBD2. This CDR3 region has 16 residues. The V and J ends lost 5 bases and 7 bases, in that order; junction bases with no gene match: 15. Germline assignment: CDR1 SGHAT and CDR2 FQNNGV. The CDR3 protein is CASSLGLAGSSGEQYF. CDR3 bases: TGTGCCAGCAGCCTGGGGCTAGCGGGATCGTCGGGAGAGCAGTACTTC.

This clone appeared a few times. The rearrangement links TRBV7-9 to TRBJ2-2, with D possibly matching TRBD2 (6 bases). This CDR3 region has 16 residues. Germline assignment: CDR1 SEHNR and CDR2 FQNEAQ (reference sequence). The V end lost 7 bases, the J end lost 0 bases, and 15 bases lay between the germline ends. The DNA of the CDR3 is TGTGCCAGCAACAGGAGGGGCAGGGCGAACACCGGGGAGCTGTTTTTT. This gives the protein CASNRRGRANTGELFF.

The chain uses TRBV11-2 and TRBJ2-5, with D unresolved. The CDR3 covers 13 residues. V dropped 3 bases and J dropped 2 bases, with 7 bases sitting between them. From germline, CDR1 is SGHAT and CDR2 FQNNGV. CDR3 sequence reads: CASSLRLQETQYF. CDR3 nucleotides: TGTGCCAGCAGCTTGAGACTTCAAGAGACCCAGTACTTC.

In its sample, this clone was seen a few times. The chain recombines TRBV2 with TRBJ2-3; D is possibly TRBD1 or TRBD2 (5 bases each). CDR1 and CDR2 from the germline V gene are SNHLY and FYNNEI. This CDR3 is 15 amino acids long. V was trimmed by 6 bases and J by 0 bases, leaving 13 bases between them. This CDR3 is CASSKRGGSTDTQYF. The CDR3 coding sequence is TGTGCCAGCAGCAAAAGGGGCGGGAGCACAGATACGCAGTATTTT.

The chain couples TRBV11-2 to TRBJ2-3, with D perhaps TRBD2 (7 bases). CDR3 length: 15 residues. Trimming left V 8 bases short and J 3 bases short, with 18 bases between. The germline gives CDR1 SGHAT, CDR2 FQNNGV. CDR3 amino acids: CASCGWGGVTDTQYF. CDR3 DNA: TGTGCCAGCTGCGGTTGGGGGGGCGTTACAGATACGCAGTATTTT.

V usage is TRBV23-1 and J usage is TRBJ2-4; a possible D gene is TRBD1 (5 bases). TRBV23-1 is noted as an ORF with a role that remains uncertain. The CDR3 runs to 20 residues. Trimming removed 2 bases from V and 5 bases from J, with 28 bases in between. Here the CDR3 reads CASSQRIRVRYRWFENIQYF. CDR3 in DNA: TGCGCCAGCAGTCAAAGGATTAGGGTTCGTTACAGGTGGTTCGAAAACATTCAGTACTTC.

The V call is TRBV5-1, the J call TRBJ1-4; no clear D. The CDR3 has 16 amino acids. With 0 bases removed from V and 0 bases from J, the gap between germline ends came to 9 bases. CDR1 is SGHRS and CDR2 is YFSETQ in the germline V gene. In nucleotides, the CDR3 is TGCGCCAGCAGCTTGGACCAGCCCTCAACTAATGAAAAACTGTTTTTT. This codes for CASSLDQPSTNEKLFF.

This chain joins TRBV6-2 or TRBV6-3 and TRBJ1-2, with TRBD1 matching 9 bases. The CDR3 extends over 15 amino acids. With V trimmed by 0 bases and J by 7 bases, 6 bases remained unmatched. In germline, CDR1 is MNHEY, CDR2 SVGEGT. CDR3 in amino acids: CASSYSNRGRSGYTF. The CDR3 nucleotides are TGTGCCAGCAGTTACTCGAACAGGGGGCGGAGTGGCTACACCTTC.

The rearrangement joins TRBV28 to TRBJ2-7; 7 bases map to TRBD1. The germline CDR1 and CDR2 sequences are MDHEN and SYDVKM. The ends lost 3 bases at V and 13 bases at J; junction bases unmatched: 6. This CDR3 comprises 11 residues. The CDR3 sequence is CASSFTDRFYF. The CDR3 DNA is TGTGCCAGCAGTTTTACGGACAGGTTCTACTTC.

In DNA, the CDR3 is TGTGCCAGCAGCGCCGGGGGGGTCCAATCCCAAGAGACCCAGTACTTC. Translation gives CASSAGGVQSQETQYF. The genes are TRBV9 and TRBJ2-5, with 8 bases lining up with TRBD2. The CDR3 consists of 16 residues. CDR1 is SGDLS and CDR2 is YYNGEE in the germline V gene. V dropped 3 bases and J dropped 1; count of bases not matched to a gene: 8.

The rearrangement links TRBV5-6 to TRBJ1-1; D uncertain. Germline V CDR1 and CDR2: SGHDT, YYEEEE. Deletions cut 1 base from V and 0 bases from J, with 16 bases between. This CDR3 is built from 17 residues. CDR3 protein: CASSLYDGSNMNTEAFF. The CDR3 nucleotides are TGTGCCAGCAGCTTGTACGACGGAAGTAACATGAACACTGAAGCTTTCTTT.

This clone has only one observation. The chain uses TRBV27 and TRBJ2-7; D might be TRBD1 or TRBD2, each matching 7 bases. Germline lookup yields CDR1 MNHEY and CDR2 SMNVEV (reference sequence). Trimming cost V 4 bases and J 2 bases, with 18 bases left between them. CDR3 length: 16 amino acids. CDR3 amino acids: CASSSWGGQPTYEQYF. The DNA for the CDR3 is TGTGCCAGCAGTTCTTGGGGGGGACAGCCTACCTACGAGCAGTACTTC.

This chain links TRBV7-9 with TRBJ1-4; no firm D call. The CDR3 has 13 residues. From germline, CDR1 is SEHNR and CDR2 FQNEAQ (reference sequence). The V gene lost 3 bases and the J gene lost 8 bases, with 10 bases spanning the gap. This CDR3 reads CASSFALYEKLFF. DNA for the CDR3: TGTGCCAGCAGCTTCGCTCTATACGAAAAACTGTTTTTT.

The chain joins TRBV5-1 to TRBJ2-2; tentative D call: TRBD1 (6 bases). CDR1 SGHRS and CDR2 YFSETQ come from the germline V gene. V lost 2 bases and J lost 3, with 8 bases in between. This CDR3 region has 14 residues. Here the CDR3 reads CASSFTGYTGELFF. The CDR3 region has the DNA TGCGCCAGCAGCTTCACAGGGTACACCGGGGAGCTGTTTTTT.

The chain uses TRBV14 and TRBJ2-3; D is perhaps TRBD2 (6 bases). Germline CDR1 SGHDN, CDR2 FVKESK. Trimming cost V 2 bases and J 3 bases, with 18 bases left between them. This CDR3 has 17 amino acids. DNA for the CDR3: TGTGCCAGCAGCCAAAGGAACCCGGGGGTGGGAACAGATACGCAGTATTTT. Amino acid sequence: CASSQRNPGVGTDTQYF.

The J gene is TRBJ1-1, the V gene TRBV19; 7 bases align to TRBD1. Per the germline V gene, CDR1 is LNHDA and CDR2 is SQIVND (reference sequence). The J segment lost 1 base and the V segment lost 3 bases, leaving 14 bases of the junction unmatched. The CDR3 loop spans 18 amino acids. CDR3 protein: CASSISGTVLLRNTEAFF. CDR3 nucleotide sequence: TGTGCCAGTAGTATCTCCGGGACAGTCCTCCTGAGGAACACTGAAGCTTTCTTT.

V gene TRBV4-1 combines with J gene TRBJ2-7; 7 bases align to TRBD2. Germline lookup yields CDR1 MGHRA and CDR2 YSYEKL. The CDR3 loop spans 14 amino acids. Trimming at V came to 3 bases and at J to 11 bases, leaving 13 bases not matched to a gene. CDR3 bases: TGCGCCAGCAGCCACAGACAGCGGGAAGACGGCAAGTACTTC. This gives the protein CASSHRQREDGKYF.

This clone came up once. The rearrangement uses TRBV9 and TRBJ1-3; D gene unclear. Germline lookup yields CDR1 SGDLS and CDR2 YYNGEE. CDR3 size: 14 residues. Trimming pared 2 bases from V and 0 bases from J, leaving 6 bases between. In DNA form, the CDR3 reads TGTGCCAGCAGCGTCCTGGACTCTGGAAACACCATATATTTT. Translation: CASSVLDSGNTIYF.

The V and J genes are TRBV4-3 and TRBJ2-5, with no clear D. The CDR3 is made up of 14 amino acids. V was trimmed by 0 bases and J by 5 bases, leaving 10 bases between them. The V gene's germline CDR1 is LGHNA and CDR2 YSLEER. CDR3 amino acids: CASSQDQQGETQYF. CDR3 sequence (DNA): TGCGCCAGCAGCCAAGATCAACAAGGGGAGACCCAGTACTTC.

V and J are TRBV7-8 and TRBJ1-3, with D possibly matching TRBD1 (5 bases). This CDR3 spans 16 amino acids. CDR1 is SGHVS and CDR2 is FQNEAQ in the germline V gene. Trimming left V 0 bases short and J 0 bases short, with 9 bases between. The CDR3 region is CASSLALTDSGNTIYF. In DNA form, the CDR3 reads TGTGCCAGCAGCTTAGCTCTGACAGACTCTGGAAACACCATATATTTT.

This chain connects TRBV19 to TRBJ1-3, with a weak D call TRBD1 (6 bases). This CDR3 contains 18 residues. V lost 1 base and J lost 0, with 16 bases in between. Per the germline V gene, CDR1 is LNHDA and CDR2 is SQIVND (reference sequence). The CDR3 loop reads CASSIAHGGGSSGNTIYF. Here the CDR3 DNA reads TGTGCCAGTAGTATAGCCCACGGCGGGGGCAGCTCTGGAAACACCATATATTTT.

The chain links TRBV18 to TRBJ2-5; 12 nucleotides align to TRBD2. From germline, CDR1 is KGHSH and CDR2 LQKENI. CDR3 length equals 15 residues. J lost 2 bases, V lost 8 bases, and 6 bases had no gene match. In DNA, the CDR3 is TGTGCCAGCAGACTAGCGGGGGTGCCACAAGAGACCCAGTACTTC. The encoded protein is CASRLAGVPQETQYF.

The chain uses TRBV7-2 and TRBJ2-5, with 9 nucleotides matching TRBD2. The CDR3 runs 17 residues. CDR1 and CDR2 from the germline V gene are SGHTA and FQGNSA. The J segment lost 4 bases and the V segment lost 5 bases, leaving 14 bases of the junction unmatched. The CDR3 region has the DNA TGTGCCAGCAGCCCACCTGGTGGGCGGGGGGGAGCAGAGACCCAGTACTTC. It translates to CASSPPGGRGGAETQYF. Full variable domain (rest looked up from reference TRBV7-2 and TRBJ2-5): GAGVSQSPSNKVTEKGKDVELRCDPISGHTALYWYRQSLGQGLEFLIYFQGNSAPDKSGLPSDRFSAERTGGSVSTLTIQRTQQEDSAVYLCASSPPGGRGGAETQYFGPGTRLLVL.

V is TRBV19 and J is TRBJ2-5; the D gene is possibly TRBD1 (6 bases). Germline CDR1 LNHDA, CDR2 SQIVND (reference sequence). Deletions cut 8 bases from V and 4 bases from J, with 14 bases between. The CDR3 sequence is 13 residues long. CDR3 sequence: CASAQGSRETQYF. Written as DNA, the CDR3 is TGTGCCAGTGCCCAGGGGTCGCGAGAGACCCAGTACTTC.

CDR3 region: CASSQEAVSTDTQYF. CDR3 in DNA: TGCGCCAGCAGCCAAGAAGCGGTTAGCACAGATACGCAGTATTTT. This chain uses TRBV4-3 with TRBJ2-3; D is possibly TRBD2 (5 bases). V dropped 0 bases and J dropped 0 bases, with 7 bases sitting between them. This CDR3 comprises 15 residues. Germline V gene lookup returns CDR1 LGHNA and CDR2 YSLEER.

This clone was observed a few times. This chain uses TRBV2 with TRBJ1-4; 7 bases line up with TRBD1. Germline V gene data show CDR1 as SNHLY and CDR2 as FYNNEI. With 5 bases clipped from V and 7 bases from J, the junction kept 7 bases outside the gene matches. CDR3 length: 14 amino acids. The DNA for the CDR3 is TGTGCCAGCAGTCCCGGGACAGCGATTGAAAAACTGTTTTTT. Encoded protein: CASSPGTAIEKLFF.